The TCR beta chain under discussion was sequenced for a study of vaccination and CD4 T cells after COVID-19. Study-level points and caveats: Researchers looked at relatively few convalescent patients and had no early post-infection timepoints.

The treatment is: roughly nine-day PBMC culture with coronavirus spike peptide pools or control peptides (ViraFEST assay). The unexposed donor's CD4+ T cells were collected before the COVID-19 pandemic (2011-2018). Expansion of antigen-specific T cells with peptide pools by ViraFEST preceded sequencing of TCRs. After being plated at roughly 2.2 million per well, PBMCs were cultured with 9 to 10 IU/ml IL-2 and about 10 ug/ml peptide pools. From the 10-day cultures, CD4+ T cells were isolated by negative selection. There are 15 residues in the CDR3. Germline-derived CDR1 and CDR2 are SGHTA and FQGNSA. Trimming took off 3 bases at V and 10 bases at J, with 16 bases between the two ends. By sample share, this clonotype is medium-sized (0.01 to 0.1%). Its antigen is currently unknown. Sequence data for DNA of cultured CD4+ T cells were generated by the Oncomine TCR Beta short-read assay. Cultured CD4+ T cells were the source of extracted genomic DNA. Each CDR3 protein is one row after TCRdb ran MiXCR on the PCR reads. Among some 10,000 distinct CDR3 sequences listed, roughly a third were seen once.

Source material: CD4+ T cells from blood, cultured in vitro. This chain joins TRBV7-2 and TRBJ1-6; D might be TRBD1 (6 bases). The TCR sequence derives from a human donor in good health. The DNA for the CDR3 is TGTGCCAGCAGCTTGTCGTGGCAGGGGTACTCACCCCTCCACTTT. As protein: CASSLSWQGYSPLHF.